Detailed here is one T cell receptor (beta chain). Its antigen is currently unknown. TCRdb's copy holds only in-frame clones and misses some; the assay was immunoSEQ multiplex PCR. The sample lists more than 85,000 clones, 80% to 85% occurring once. The data were obtained in a study of graft-versus-host responses after intestinal transplantation. Trimming removed 0 bases at V and 11 bases at J, with 8 bases between. In germline, CDR1 is MNHEY, CDR2 SVGAGI. CDR3 length equals 12 residues. Sequences were derived from unstimulated CD4+ T cells sorted from spleen or lymph node cells, sampled before intestinal transplant. The source of this sequence is a human donor who received an intestinal transplant. V and J are TRBV6-5 and TRBJ2-1; the D is unclear. The CDR3 sequence: CASSYSVEKQFF. DNA of the CDR3: TGTGCCAGCAGTTACTCGGTGGAGAAGCAGTTCTTC.